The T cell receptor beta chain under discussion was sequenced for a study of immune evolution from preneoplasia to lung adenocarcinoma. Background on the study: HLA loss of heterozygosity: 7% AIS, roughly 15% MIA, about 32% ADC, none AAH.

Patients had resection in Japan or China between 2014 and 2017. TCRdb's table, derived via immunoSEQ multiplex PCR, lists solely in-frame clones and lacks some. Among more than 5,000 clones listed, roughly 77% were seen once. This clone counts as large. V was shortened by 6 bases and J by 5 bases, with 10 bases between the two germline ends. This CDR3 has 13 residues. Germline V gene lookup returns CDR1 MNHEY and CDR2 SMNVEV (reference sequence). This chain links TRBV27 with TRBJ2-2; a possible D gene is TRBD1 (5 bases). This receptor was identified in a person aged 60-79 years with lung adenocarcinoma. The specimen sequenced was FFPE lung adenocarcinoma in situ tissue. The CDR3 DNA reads TGTGCCAGCAGCCCAGGGTTTACCGGGGAGCTGTTTTTT. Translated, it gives CASSPGFTGELFF.